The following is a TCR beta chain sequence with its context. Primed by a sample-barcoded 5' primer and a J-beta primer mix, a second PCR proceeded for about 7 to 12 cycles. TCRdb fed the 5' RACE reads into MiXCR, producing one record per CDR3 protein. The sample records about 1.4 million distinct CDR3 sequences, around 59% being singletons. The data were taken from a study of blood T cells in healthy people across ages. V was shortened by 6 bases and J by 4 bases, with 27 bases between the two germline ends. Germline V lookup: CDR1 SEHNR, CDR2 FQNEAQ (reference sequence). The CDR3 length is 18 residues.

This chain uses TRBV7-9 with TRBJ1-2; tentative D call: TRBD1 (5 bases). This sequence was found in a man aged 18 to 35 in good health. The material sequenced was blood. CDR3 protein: CASSSDILGPSPFYGYTF. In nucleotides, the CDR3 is TGTGCCAGCAGTTCAGATATCCTGGGGCCCTCACCCTTCTATGGCTACACCTTC.